A single sample is the source of the 24 T cell receptor beta chains below, sequenced in a study of cytomegalovirus exposure and HLA in healthy donors. PCR was performed using 60 Vbeta and 13 Jbeta primers. Generated by immunoSEQ multiplex PCR, the TCRdb table keeps only in-frame clones and is missing some. The sample lists 140,000 or so clones; about 74% were seen once. Sequenced sample: PBMCs. The receptors come from a man between 18 and 35 years old in good health and CMV-seropositive.

The rearrangement links TRBV6-5 to TRBJ1-5, with D hard to call. The CDR3 extends over 15 amino acids. CDR1 and CDR2 from the germline V gene are MNHEY and SVGAGI. Trimming removed 6 bases from V and 2 bases from J, with 14 bases in between. DNA of the CDR3: TGTGCCAGCAGCATCGCGGGGTCTGGCAATCAGCCCCAGCATTTT. It yields the protein CASSIAGSGNQPQHF.

This clone was seen just once. This rearrangement joins TRBV7-9 to TRBJ2-1; no clear D. Germline V gene lookup returns CDR1 SEHNR and CDR2 FQNEAQ (reference sequence). CDR3 length: 12 residues. Trimming stripped 1 base from V and 8 bases from J, with 6 bases between. The CDR3 DNA is TGTGCCAGCAGCTTAGTTGGGCATGAGCAGTTCTTC. Its translation is CASSLVGHEQFF.

This clone was counted only a few times. The chain is built from TRBV9 and TRBJ1-4; TRBD1 might be the D (6 bases). Trimming removed 0 bases at V and 5 bases at J, with 17 bases between. The CDR3 is 17 amino acids. In germline, CDR1 is SGDLS, CDR2 YYNGEE. DNA for the CDR3: TGTGCCAGCAGCGTAGCCGACAGGCCGTCGGGAAATGAAAAACTGTTTTTT. Protein sequence: CASSVADRPSGNEKLFF.

V is TRBV11-3 and J is TRBJ1-1; D possibly corresponds to TRBD1 (5 bases). Germline values: CDR1 SGHNT, CDR2 YENEEA. The CDR3 covers 15 residues. Trimming took off 5 bases at V and 0 bases at J, with 13 bases between the two ends. The CDR3 DNA reads TGTGCCAGCAGCACCGGCCAGGGCATGAACACTGAAGCTTTCTTT. It is translated as CASSTGQGMNTEAFF.

This clone has a single count. This chain links TRBV6-6 with TRBJ2-7; 9 nucleotides agree with TRBD2. Germline V gives CDR1 MNHNY, CDR2 SVGAGI (reference sequence). The CDR3 is 14 residues long. After removal of 2 bases from V and 5 bases from J, the junction contained 4 bases not matched to a gene. CDR3 in DNA: TGTGCCAGCAGTTACCCGTCTAGCGGGGACGAGCAGTACTTC. Translating gives CASSYPSSGDEQYF.

CDR3 sequence (DNA): TGTGCCAGCAGGAGACACGTCGGAAACACCATATATTTT. Translation: CASRRHVGNTIYF. The rearrangement uses TRBV2 and TRBJ1-3, with D hard to call. The CDR3 has 13 amino acids. V lost 6 bases and J 4 bases, leaving 10 bases between the germline ends. Germline loops: CDR1 SNHLY, CDR2 FYNNEI.

This chain connects TRBV7-2 to TRBJ1-3, with a weak D call TRBD1 (5 bases). Trimming pared 6 bases from V and 4 bases from J, leaving 16 bases between. Looked up from germline, CDR1 is SGHTA and CDR2 is FQGNSA. This CDR3 is built from 15 residues. CDR3 sequence (DNA): TGTGCCAGCAGTTACAGGTTAATGGGCGGAAACACCATATATTTT. As protein: CASSYRLMGGNTIYF. The full variable domain, completed using reference TRBV7-2 and TRBJ1-3, is GAGVSQSPSNKVTEKGKDVELRCDPISGHTALYWYRQSLGQGLEFLIYFQGNSAPDKSGLPSDRFSAERTGGSVSTLTIQRTQQEDSAVYLCASSYRLMGGNTIYFGEGSWLTVV.

This CDR3 reads CASSAAGLTYGYTF. CDR3 coding DNA: TGTGCCAGCAGTGCCGCGGGCCTAACCTATGGCTACACCTTC. The chain has TRBV25-1 and TRBJ1-2; D remains unclear. Germline CDR1 is MGHDK and CDR2 is SYGVNS. With 4 bases removed from V and 4 bases from J, the gap between germline ends came to 13 bases. The CDR3 runs to 14 residues.

The table lists this clone with a few counts. The chain links TRBV5-4 to TRBJ2-7, with 10 bases that match TRBD2. In germline, CDR1 is SGHNT, CDR2 YYREEE (reference sequence). The CDR3 spans 13 residues. J lost 2 bases, V lost 5 bases, and 1 base had no gene match. The CDR3 DNA reads as TGTGCCAGCAGACTAGCGGGGACCTACGAGCAGTACTTC. This encodes CASRLAGTYEQYF.

This clone appeared a few times. The V and J genes are TRBV7-9 and TRBJ2-3; D remains ambiguous. Between the trimmed V and J ends, which lost 5 bases and 0 bases, there was a span of 6 bases. CDR1 is SEHNR, CDR2 FQNEAQ, per germline (reference sequence). There are 13 residues in the CDR3. CDR3 residues: CASSPASTDTQYF. In DNA form, the CDR3 reads TGTGCCAGCAGCCCAGCGAGCACAGATACGCAGTATTTT.

The gene calls are TRBV5-1 and TRBJ1-1; a possible D gene is TRBD1 (5 bases). Trimming removed 5 bases at V and 4 bases at J, with 18 bases between. Germline V lookup: CDR1 SGHRS, CDR2 YFSETQ. CDR3 size: 15 residues. The CDR3 is CASSETYAGGTEAFF. The CDR3 nucleotides are TGCGCCAGCAGTGAGACATACGCCGGGGGCACTGAAGCTTTCTTT.

The CDR3 DNA is TGTGCCAGCAGCCCCGACAGGGTCTCCGGGGAGCTGTTTTTT. Translating it yields CASSPDRVSGELFF. This chain connects TRBV6-4 to TRBJ2-2, with 7 bases that match TRBD1. The germline V gene has CDR1 MRHNA and CDR2 SNTAGT. J lost 6 bases, V lost 6 bases, and 7 bases had no gene match. The CDR3 spans 14 residues.

The V call is TRBV28, the J call TRBJ2-5; 8 nucleotides agree with TRBD1. The CDR3 sequence is 13 residues long. With 6 bases clipped from V and 2 bases from J, the junction kept 2 bases outside the gene matches. Per the germline V gene, CDR1 is MDHEN and CDR2 is SYDVKM. CDR3: CASSWTGQETQYF. The CDR3, as DNA: TGTGCCAGCAGCTGGACAGGGCAAGAGACCCAGTACTTC.

This clone was found a few times. The V gene is TRBV28, the J gene TRBJ1-2, with 7 nucleotides matching TRBD1. Germline trimming cut 7 bases from V and 5 bases from J; bases unmatched to any gene: 10. The germline V gene has CDR1 MDHEN and CDR2 SYDVKM. The CDR3 runs 14 residues. CDR3 sequence (DNA): TGTGCCAGCAACCCTAGGGGGCGCGGGTATGGCTACACCTTC. This gives the protein CASNPRGRGYGYTF.

This clone showed up just a few times. CDR3 DNA sequence: TGTGCCAGCAGCAGTTCGACAGGGTCGTACACTGAAGCTTTCTTT. It translates to CASSSSTGSYTEAFF. The V call is TRBV5-4, the J call TRBJ1-1; 7 nucleotides match TRBD1. Germline V CDR1 and CDR2: SGHNT, YYREEE (reference sequence). V gave up 4 bases and J gave up 3 bases; unmatched junction bases: 9. The length of the CDR3 is 15 residues. The full variable domain, its missing parts supplied by reference TRBV5-4 and TRBJ1-1, is ETGVTQSPTHLIKTRGQQVTLRCSSQSGHNTVSWYQQALGQGPQFIFQYYREEENGRGNFPPRFSGLQFPNYSSELNVNALELDDSALYLCASSSSTGSYTEAFFGQGTRLTVV.

The V call is TRBV28, the J call TRBJ1-2, with D hard to call. Trimming removed 6 bases at V and 4 bases at J, with 12 bases between. This CDR3 is 13 amino acids long. Germline V gene sequence: CDR1 MDHEN, CDR2 SYDVKM. CDR3 DNA: TGTGCCAGCAGGGAGCAAGGCCTCTATGGCTACACCTTC. As protein: CASREQGLYGYTF.

As for this clone: One end of the junction varies from germline; a read error may be responsible. This chain connects TRBV4-2 to TRBJ2-5, with 7 bases fitting TRBD2. The CDR3 loop spans 14 amino acids. The germline CDR1 and CDR2 sequences are LGHNA and YNFKEQ. The CDR3 coding sequence is TGTGCCAGCAGGCAAGGTTGGGAGGGGGAGACCCAGTACTTC. Amino acids: CASRQGWEGETQYF.

The chain uses TRBV7-2 and TRBJ1-5; D might be TRBD1 (6 bases). The length of the CDR3 is 15 residues. Germline values: CDR1 SGHTA, CDR2 FQGNSA. Trimming pared 7 bases from V and 0 bases from J, leaving 13 bases between. CDR3 protein: CASTRDTISNQPQHF. The CDR3 coding sequence is TGTGCCAGCACCCGGGACACGATTAGCAATCAGCCCCAGCATTTT.

This rearrangement joins TRBV18 to TRBJ2-6; D is unresolved. The CDR3 runs 14 residues. The V end lost 6 bases, the J end lost 2 bases, and 8 bases lay between the germline ends. CDR1 is KGHSH and CDR2 is LQKENI in the germline V gene. The CDR3 region has the DNA TGTGCCAGCTCCCTTATTCCTGGGGCCAACGTCCTGACTTTC. It codes for CASSLIPGANVLTF. The complete variable domain, with remaining parts taken from reference TRBV18 and TRBJ2-6, reads NAGVMQNPRHLVRRRGQEARLRCSPMKGHSHVYWYRQLPEEGLKFMVYLQKENIIDESGMPKERFSAEFPKEGPSILRIQQVVRGDSAAYFCASSLIPGANVLTFGAGSRLTVL.

The gene calls are TRBV5-1 and TRBJ2-7; 7 positions agree with TRBD1. V lost 4 bases and J lost 2; bases outside the gene matches: 12. The germline gives CDR1 SGHRS, CDR2 YFSETQ. The CDR3 loop spans 16 amino acids. As DNA, the CDR3 is TGCGCCAGCAGCCCATCTGCCGGGACAGACACCTACGAGCAGTACTTC. Protein sequence: CASSPSAGTDTYEQYF.

The chain has TRBV27 and TRBJ1-2; 7 nucleotides align to TRBD1. CDR1 is MNHEY and CDR2 is SMNVEV in the germline V gene (reference sequence). The CDR3 runs to 15 residues. V shed 8 bases and J 2 bases; nucleotides not matched to a gene: 11. The CDR3: CASGLWGQSNYGYTF. The CDR3 DNA reads as TGTGCCAGCGGCCTCTGGGGACAGTCAAACTATGGCTACACCTTC.

The chain recombines TRBV10-3 with TRBJ1-2, with 8 bases identical to TRBD1. The CDR3 loop spans 13 amino acids. V dropped 9 bases and J dropped 3; count of bases not matched to a gene: 6. The V gene's germline CDR1 is ENHRY and CDR2 SYGVKD. The CDR3 nucleotides are TGTGCCATAGGACAGGGAGTTGACTATGGCTACACCTTC. Its translation is CAIGQGVDYGYTF.

The chain uses TRBV7-6 and TRBJ1-5, with D hard to call. The CDR3 consists of 13 residues. The germline V and J ends were trimmed by 3 bases and 0 bases, with 3 bases remaining between them. Germline lookup yields CDR1 SGHVS and CDR2 FNYEAQ. The DNA for the CDR3 is TGTGCCAGCAGCTTGGCTAGCAATCAGCCCCAGCATTTT. Its translation: CASSLASNQPQHF.

The chain couples TRBV7-9 to TRBJ2-5; no reliable D call. Germline V gives CDR1 SEHNR, CDR2 FQNEAQ (reference sequence). The CDR3 has 13 residues. The V and J ends lost 6 bases and 5 bases respectively, with 13 bases between them. This chain's CDR3 is CASRETPRETQYF. The CDR3 DNA follows: TGTGCCAGCAGAGAAACGCCTAGGGAGACCCAGTACTTC.